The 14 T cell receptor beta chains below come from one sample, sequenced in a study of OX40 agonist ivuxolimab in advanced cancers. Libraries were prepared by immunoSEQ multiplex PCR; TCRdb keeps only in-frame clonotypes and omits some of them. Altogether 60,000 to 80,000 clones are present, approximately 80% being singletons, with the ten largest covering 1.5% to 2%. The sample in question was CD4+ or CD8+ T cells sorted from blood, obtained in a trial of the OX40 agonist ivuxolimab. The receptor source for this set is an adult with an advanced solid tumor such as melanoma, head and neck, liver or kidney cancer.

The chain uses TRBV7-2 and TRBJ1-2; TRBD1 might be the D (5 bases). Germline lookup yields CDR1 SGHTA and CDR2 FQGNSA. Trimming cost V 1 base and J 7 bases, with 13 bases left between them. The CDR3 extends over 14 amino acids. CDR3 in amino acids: CASSLGGPGGGYTF. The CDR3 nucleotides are TGTGCCAGCAGCTTAGGCGGGCCGGGGGGTGGCTACACCTTC.

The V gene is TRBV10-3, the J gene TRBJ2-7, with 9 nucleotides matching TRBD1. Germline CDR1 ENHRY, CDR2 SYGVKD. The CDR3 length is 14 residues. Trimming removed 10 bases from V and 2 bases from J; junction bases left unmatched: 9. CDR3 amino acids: CATKRTGVAYEQYF. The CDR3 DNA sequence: TGTGCCACCAAAAGGACAGGGGTCGCCTACGAGCAGTACTTC.

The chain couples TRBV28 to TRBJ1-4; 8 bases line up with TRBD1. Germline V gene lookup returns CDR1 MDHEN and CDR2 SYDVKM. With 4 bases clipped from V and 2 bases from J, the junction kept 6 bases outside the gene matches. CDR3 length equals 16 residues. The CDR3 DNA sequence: TGTGCCAGCAGTTCCCCAGGGGGCCTGACTAATGAAAAACTGTTTTTT. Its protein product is CASSSPGGLTNEKLFF.

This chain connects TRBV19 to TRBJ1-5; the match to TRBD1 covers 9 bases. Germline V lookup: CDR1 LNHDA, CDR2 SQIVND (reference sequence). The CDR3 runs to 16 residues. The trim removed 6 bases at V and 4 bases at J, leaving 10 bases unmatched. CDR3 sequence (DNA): TGTGCCAGTAGACCGCCACAGGGGGCAATAAATCAGCCCCAGCATTTT. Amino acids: CASRPPQGAINQPQHF.

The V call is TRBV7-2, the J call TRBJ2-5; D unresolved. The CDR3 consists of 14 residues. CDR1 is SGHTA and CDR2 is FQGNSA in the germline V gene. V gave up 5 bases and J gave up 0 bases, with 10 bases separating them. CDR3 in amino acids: CASSRTPYQETQYF. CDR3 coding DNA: TGTGCCAGCAGCCGAACCCCGTACCAAGAGACCCAGTACTTC.

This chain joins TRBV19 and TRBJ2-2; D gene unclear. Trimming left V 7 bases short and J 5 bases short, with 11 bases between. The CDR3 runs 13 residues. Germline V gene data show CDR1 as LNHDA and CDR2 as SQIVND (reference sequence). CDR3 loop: CASIGGRTGELFF. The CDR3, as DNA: TGTGCCAGTATAGGCGGACGGACCGGGGAGCTGTTTTTT.

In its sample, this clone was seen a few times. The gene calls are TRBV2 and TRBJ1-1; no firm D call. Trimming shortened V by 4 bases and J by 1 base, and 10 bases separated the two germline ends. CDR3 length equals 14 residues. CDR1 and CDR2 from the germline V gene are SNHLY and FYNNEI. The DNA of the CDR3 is TGTGCCAGCAGTGCCCGGGTCCAGAACACTGAAGCTTTCTTT. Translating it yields CASSARVQNTEAFF.

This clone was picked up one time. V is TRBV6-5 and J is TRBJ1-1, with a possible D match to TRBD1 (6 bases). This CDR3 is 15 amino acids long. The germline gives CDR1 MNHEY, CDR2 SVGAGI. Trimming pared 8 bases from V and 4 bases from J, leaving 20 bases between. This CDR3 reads CASGSIAGAGTEAFF. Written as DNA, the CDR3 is TGTGCCAGCGGATCTATAGCGGGGGCGGGCACTGAAGCTTTCTTT.

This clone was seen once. This CDR3 is CASSPTEDEQYF. In DNA form, the CDR3 reads TGTGCCAGCTCCCCGACGGAAGACGAGCAGTACTTC. The chain is built from TRBV18 and TRBJ2-7; no clear D. This CDR3 spans 12 amino acids. V lost 6 bases and J lost 5, with 11 bases in between. Looked up from germline, CDR1 is KGHSH and CDR2 is LQKENI.

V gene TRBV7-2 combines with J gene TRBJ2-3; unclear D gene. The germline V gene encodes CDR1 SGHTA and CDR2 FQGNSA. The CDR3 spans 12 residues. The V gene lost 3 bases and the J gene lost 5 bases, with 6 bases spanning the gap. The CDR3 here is CASSFPGDTQYF. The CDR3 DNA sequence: TGTGCCAGCAGCTTCCCTGGAGATACGCAGTATTTT.

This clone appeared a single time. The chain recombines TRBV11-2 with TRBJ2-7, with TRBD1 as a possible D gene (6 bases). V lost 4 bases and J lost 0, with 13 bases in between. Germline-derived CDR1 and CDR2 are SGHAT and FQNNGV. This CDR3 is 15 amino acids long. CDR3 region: CASSWDTASSYEQYF. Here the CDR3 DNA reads TGTGCCAGCAGCTGGGACACGGCCTCCTCCTACGAGCAGTACTTC.

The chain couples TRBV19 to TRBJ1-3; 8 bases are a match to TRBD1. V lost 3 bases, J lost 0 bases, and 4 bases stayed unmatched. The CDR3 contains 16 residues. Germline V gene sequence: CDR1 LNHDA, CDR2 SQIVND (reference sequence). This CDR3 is CASSMGDRRSGNTIYF. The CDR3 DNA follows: TGTGCCAGTAGTATGGGGGACAGGCGCTCTGGAAACACCATATATTTT.

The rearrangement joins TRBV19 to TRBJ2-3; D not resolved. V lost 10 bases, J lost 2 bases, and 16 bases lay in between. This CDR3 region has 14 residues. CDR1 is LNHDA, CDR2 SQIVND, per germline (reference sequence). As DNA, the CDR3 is TGTGCCAAGTCTAAGACTTCGACCACAGATACGCAGTATTTT. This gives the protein CAKSKTSTTDTQYF.

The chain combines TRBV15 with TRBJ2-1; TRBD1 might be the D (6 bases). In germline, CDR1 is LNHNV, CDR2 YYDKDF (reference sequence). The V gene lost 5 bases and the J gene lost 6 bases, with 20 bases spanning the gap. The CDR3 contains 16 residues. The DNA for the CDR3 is TGTGCCACCAGCCGCCTGAGAGGACAGACCTTCAATGAGCAGTTCTTC. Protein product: CATSRLRGQTFNEQFF.